The T cell receptor (beta chain) under discussion was sequenced for a study of identical twins. A universal primer site arose from template switching, and cDNA bore unique molecular identifiers. TCRdb re-called the 5' RACE reads with MiXCR, one entry per CDR3 protein. The sample holds some 190,000 distinct CDR3 sequences, around a sixth seen once. CDR3 length equals 13 residues. Germline V gives CDR1 MDHEN, CDR2 SYDVKM. V gave up 7 bases and J gave up 2 bases, with 12 bases separating them. These same data were also listed under a study on T cells expressing NK-cell markers. That paper states: Sorted CD3+CD56+NKG2C+, CD3+CD56+NKG2C- and CD3+CD56-NKG2C+ T cells provided the TCR beta repertoires.

The source is a woman younger than 35 in good health. Sequenced material: CD8+ T cells sorted from blood. This sequence joins TRBV28 and TRBJ2-7; D gene unclear. The CDR3 nucleotides read TGTGCCAGCAACCGGCCGGCCACCTACGAGCAGTACTTC. This codes for CASNRPATYEQYF.